This T cell receptor (beta chain) came from a study of blood T cell repertoires in COVID-19. For the study at large: Whether acute or convalescent, the COVID-19 samples came from the United States, Italy and Spain. The analysed material was cDNA or gDNA that came from T cells, B-cell-depleted T cells, or PBMCs.

Methods used by the authors: For nucleated cells, counts were estimated from reference gene primer amplification. Sequencing used immunoSEQ multiplex PCR; TCRdb keeps in-frame clones, though not all of them. That table is the source of V, J and clone size, and D and trimming were worked out from the DNA. This table has about 140,000 clones, 75% to 85% appearing once. Trimming took 0 bases from V and 5 from J; bases not matched to a gene: 7. CDR3 length equals 16 residues. CDR1 is SGHDN, CDR2 FVKESK, per germline. The chain combines TRBV14 with TRBJ1-2, with 9 positions matching TRBD1. Material for sequencing was peripheral blood. The clonotype originates from a man between 60 and 70 years old with active or convalescent COVID-19. In nucleotides, the CDR3 is TGTGCCAGCAGCCAAGAGGGGACAGGGTGGAGGTATGGCTACACCTTC. Translated, it gives CASSQEGTGWRYGYTF.